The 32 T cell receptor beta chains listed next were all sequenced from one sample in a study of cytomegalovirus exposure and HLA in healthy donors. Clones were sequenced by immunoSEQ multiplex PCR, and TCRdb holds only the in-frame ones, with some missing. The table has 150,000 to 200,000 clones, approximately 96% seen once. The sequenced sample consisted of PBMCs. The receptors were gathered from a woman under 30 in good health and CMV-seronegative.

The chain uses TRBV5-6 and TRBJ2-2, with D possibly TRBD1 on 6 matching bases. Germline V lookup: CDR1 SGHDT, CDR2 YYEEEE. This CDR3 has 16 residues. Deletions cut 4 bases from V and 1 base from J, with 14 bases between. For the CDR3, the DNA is TGTGCCAGCAGCATTAGACAGGTCGTGAACACCGGGGAGCTGTTTTTT. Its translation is CASSIRQVVNTGELFF.

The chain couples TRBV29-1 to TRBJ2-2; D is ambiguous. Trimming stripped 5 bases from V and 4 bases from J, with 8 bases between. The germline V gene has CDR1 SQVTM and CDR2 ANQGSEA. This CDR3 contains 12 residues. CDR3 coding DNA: TGCAGCGTTCCCCTAGGCACCGGGGAGCTGTTTTTT. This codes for CSVPLGTGELFF.

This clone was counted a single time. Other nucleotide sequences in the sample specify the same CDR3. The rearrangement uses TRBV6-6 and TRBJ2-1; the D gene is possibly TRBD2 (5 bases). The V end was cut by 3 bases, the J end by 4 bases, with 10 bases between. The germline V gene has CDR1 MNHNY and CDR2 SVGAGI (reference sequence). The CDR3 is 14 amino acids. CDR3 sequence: CASSYRGSYNEQFF. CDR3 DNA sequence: TGTGCCAGCAGTTATCGGGGTTCGTACAATGAGCAGTTCTTC.

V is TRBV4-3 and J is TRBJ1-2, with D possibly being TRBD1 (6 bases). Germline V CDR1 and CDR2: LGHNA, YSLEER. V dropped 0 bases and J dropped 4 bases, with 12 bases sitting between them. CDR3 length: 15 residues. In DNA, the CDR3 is TGCGCCAGCAGCCAAGACACAGGGAGCCCCTATGGCTACACCTTC. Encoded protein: CASSQDTGSPYGYTF.

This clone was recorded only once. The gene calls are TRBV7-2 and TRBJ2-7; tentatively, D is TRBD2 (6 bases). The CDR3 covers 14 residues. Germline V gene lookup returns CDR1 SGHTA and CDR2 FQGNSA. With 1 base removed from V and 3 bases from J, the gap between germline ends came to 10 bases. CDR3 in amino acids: CASSLDGGVYEQYF. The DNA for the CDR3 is TGTGCCAGCAGCTTAGATGGCGGGGTCTACGAGCAGTACTTC.

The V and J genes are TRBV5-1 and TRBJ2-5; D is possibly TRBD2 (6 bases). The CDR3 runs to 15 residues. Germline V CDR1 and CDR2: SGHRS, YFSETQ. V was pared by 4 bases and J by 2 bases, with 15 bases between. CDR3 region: CASSVTVGGQETQYF. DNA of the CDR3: TGCGCCAGCAGCGTGACTGTGGGGGGACAAGAGACCCAGTACTTC.

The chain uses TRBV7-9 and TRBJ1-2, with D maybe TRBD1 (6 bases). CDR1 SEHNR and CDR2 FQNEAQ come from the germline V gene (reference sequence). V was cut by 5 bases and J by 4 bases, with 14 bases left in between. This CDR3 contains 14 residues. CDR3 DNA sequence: TGTGCCAGCAGCCCCATAGCAGGGGCCTATGGCTACACCTTC. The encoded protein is CASSPIAGAYGYTF.

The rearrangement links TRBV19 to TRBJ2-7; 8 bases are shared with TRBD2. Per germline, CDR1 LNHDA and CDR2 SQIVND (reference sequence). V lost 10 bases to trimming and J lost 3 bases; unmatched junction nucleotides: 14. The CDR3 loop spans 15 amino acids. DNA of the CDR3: TGTGCCACATCCCCCACTAGCGGCTTCCGCTACGAGCAGTACTTC. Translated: CATSPTSGFRYEQYF.

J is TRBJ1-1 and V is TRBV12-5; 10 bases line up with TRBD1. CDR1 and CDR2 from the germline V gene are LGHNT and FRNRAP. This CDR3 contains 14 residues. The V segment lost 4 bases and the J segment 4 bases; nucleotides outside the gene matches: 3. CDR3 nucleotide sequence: TGTGCTAGTGGTTCAAGGGACAGGGGCACTGAAGCTTTCTTT. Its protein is CASGSRDRGTEAFF.

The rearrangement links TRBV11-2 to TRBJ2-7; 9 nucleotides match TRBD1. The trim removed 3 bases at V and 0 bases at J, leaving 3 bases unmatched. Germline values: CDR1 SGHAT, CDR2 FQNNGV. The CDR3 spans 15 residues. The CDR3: CASSFGDRVSYEQYF. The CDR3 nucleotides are TGTGCCAGCAGCTTCGGGGACAGGGTCTCCTACGAGCAGTACTTC.

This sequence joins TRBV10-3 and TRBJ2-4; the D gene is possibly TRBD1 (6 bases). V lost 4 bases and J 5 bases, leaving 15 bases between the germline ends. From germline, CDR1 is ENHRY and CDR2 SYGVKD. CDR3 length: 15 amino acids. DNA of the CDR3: TGTGCCATCAGTGCCCAGGGACAAGCAGAAAACATTCAGTACTTC. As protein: CAISAQGQAENIQYF.

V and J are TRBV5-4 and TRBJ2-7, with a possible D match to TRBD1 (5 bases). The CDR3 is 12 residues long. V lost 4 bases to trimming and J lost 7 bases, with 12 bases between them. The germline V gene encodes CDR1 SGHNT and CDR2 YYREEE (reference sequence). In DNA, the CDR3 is TGTGCCAGCAGCGGCCGGAAGGGGGAGCAGTACTTC. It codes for CASSGRKGEQYF. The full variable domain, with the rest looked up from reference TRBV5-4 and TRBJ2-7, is ETGVTQSPTHLIKTRGQQVTLRCSSQSGHNTVSWYQQALGQGPQFIFQYYREEENGRGNFPPRFSGLQFPNYSSELNVNALELDDSALYLCASSGRKGEQYFGPGTRLTVT.

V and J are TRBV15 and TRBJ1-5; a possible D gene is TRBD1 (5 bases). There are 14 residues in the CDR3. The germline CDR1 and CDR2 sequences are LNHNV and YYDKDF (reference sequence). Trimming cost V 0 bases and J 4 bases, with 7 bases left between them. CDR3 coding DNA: TGTGCCACCAGCAGAGAGGGGGGGAATCAGCCCCAGCATTTT. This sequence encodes CATSREGGNQPQHF.

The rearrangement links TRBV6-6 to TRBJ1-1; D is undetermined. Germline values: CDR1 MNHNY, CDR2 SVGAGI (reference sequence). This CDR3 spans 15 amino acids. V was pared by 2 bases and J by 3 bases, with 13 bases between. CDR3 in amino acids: CASSYPWTGDTEAFF. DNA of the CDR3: TGTGCCAGCAGTTACCCTTGGACGGGAGACACTGAAGCTTTCTTT.

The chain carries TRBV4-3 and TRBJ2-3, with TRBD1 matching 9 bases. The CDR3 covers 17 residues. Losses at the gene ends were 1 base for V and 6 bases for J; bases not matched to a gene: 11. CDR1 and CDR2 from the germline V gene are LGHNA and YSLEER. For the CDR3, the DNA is TGCGCCAGCAGCCAAGTGTCGACAGGGGGAATGCTTGATACGCAGTATTTT. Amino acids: CASSQVSTGGMLDTQYF.

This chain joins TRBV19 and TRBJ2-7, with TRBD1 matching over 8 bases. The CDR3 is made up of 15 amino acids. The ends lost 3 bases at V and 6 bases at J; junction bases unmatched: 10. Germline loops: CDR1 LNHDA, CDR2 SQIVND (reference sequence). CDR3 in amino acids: CASSMVGRGLGEQYF. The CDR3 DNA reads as TGTGCCAGTAGTATGGTTGGCAGGGGGCTAGGCGAGCAGTACTTC.

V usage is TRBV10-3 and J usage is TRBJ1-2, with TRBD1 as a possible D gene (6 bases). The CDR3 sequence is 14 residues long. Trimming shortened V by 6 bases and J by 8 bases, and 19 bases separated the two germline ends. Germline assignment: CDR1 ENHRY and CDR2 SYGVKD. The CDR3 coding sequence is TGTGCCATCAGGGAGACAGGCAAAGGCGACGGCTACACCTTC. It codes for CAIRETGKGDGYTF.

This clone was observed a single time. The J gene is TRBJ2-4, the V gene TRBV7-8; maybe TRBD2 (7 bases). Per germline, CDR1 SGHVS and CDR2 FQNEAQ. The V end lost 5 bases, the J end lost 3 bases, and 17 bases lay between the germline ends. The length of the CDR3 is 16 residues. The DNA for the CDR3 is TGTGCCAGCAGCCTAACTAGGGGGGGAAACAAAAACATTCAGTACTTC. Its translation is CASSLTRGGNKNIQYF.

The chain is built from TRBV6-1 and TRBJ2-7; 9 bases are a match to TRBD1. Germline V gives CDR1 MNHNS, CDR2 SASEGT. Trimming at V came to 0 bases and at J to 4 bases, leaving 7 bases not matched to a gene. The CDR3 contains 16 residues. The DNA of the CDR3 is TGTGCCAGCAGTGAAGCGTTACAGGGGGCTTCTTACGAGCAGTACTTC. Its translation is CASSEALQGASYEQYF.

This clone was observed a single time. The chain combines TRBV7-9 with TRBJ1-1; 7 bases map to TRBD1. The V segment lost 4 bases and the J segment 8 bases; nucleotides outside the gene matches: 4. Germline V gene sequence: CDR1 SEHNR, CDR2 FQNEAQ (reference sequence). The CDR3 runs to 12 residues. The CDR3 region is CASSSTGLEAFF. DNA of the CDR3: TGTGCCAGCAGCTCGACAGGGCTCGAAGCTTTCTTT.

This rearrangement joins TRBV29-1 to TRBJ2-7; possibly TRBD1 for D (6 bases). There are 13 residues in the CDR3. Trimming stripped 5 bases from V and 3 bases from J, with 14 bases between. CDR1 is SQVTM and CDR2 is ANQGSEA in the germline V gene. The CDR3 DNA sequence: TGCAGCGTTACACAGGGAAAACACTACGAGCAGTACTTC. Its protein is CSVTQGKHYEQYF.

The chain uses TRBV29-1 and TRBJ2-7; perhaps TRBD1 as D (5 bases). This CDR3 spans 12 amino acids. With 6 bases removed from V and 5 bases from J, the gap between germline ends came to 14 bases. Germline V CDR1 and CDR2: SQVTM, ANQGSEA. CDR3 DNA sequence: TGCAGCGTGGGATGGGGCATGAACGAGCAGTACTTC. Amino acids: CSVGWGMNEQYF.

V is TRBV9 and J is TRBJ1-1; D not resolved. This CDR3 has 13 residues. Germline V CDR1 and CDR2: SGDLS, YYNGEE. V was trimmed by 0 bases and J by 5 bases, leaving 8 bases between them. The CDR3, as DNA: TGTGCCAGCAGCGTAGAGTTCAGGACTGAAGCTTTCTTT. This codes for CASSVEFRTEAFF.

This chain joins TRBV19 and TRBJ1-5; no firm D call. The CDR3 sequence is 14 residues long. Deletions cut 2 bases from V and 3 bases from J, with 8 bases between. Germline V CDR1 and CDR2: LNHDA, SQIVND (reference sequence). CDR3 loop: CASSIRHLNQPQHF. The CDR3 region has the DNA TGTGCCAGTAGTATAAGACACCTCAATCAGCCCCAGCATTTT.

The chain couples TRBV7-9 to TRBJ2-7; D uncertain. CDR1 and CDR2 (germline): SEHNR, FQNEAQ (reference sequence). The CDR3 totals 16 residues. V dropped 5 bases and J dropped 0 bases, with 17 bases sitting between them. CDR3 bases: TGTGCCAGCAGCCCGCCCCTAGACGAGGACTCCTACGAGCAGTACTTC. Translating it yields CASSPPLDEDSYEQYF.

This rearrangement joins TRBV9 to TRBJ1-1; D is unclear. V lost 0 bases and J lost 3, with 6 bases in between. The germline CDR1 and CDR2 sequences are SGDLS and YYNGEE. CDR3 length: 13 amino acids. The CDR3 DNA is TGTGCCAGCAGCGTAGTCGGGGACACTGAAGCTTTCTTT. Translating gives CASSVVGDTEAFF.

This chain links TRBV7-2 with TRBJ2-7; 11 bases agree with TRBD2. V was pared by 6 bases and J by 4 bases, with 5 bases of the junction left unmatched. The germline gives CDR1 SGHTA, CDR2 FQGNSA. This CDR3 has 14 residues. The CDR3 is CASSWGTSGYEQYF. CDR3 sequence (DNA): TGTGCCAGCAGTTGGGGGACTAGCGGTTACGAGCAGTACTTC.

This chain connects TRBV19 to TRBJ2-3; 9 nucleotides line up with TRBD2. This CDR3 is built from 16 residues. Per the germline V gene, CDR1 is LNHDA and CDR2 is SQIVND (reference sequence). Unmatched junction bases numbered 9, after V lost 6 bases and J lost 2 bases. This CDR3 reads CASRDLAGAPTDTQYF. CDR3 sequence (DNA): TGTGCCAGTAGGGATTTAGCGGGGGCCCCCACAGATACGCAGTATTTT. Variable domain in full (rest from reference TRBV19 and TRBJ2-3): DGGITQSPKYLFRKEGQNVTLSCEQNLNHDAMYWYRQDPGQGLRLIYYSQIVNDFQKGDIAEGYSVSREKKESFPLTVTSAQKNPTAFYLCASRDLAGAPTDTQYFGPGTRLTVL.

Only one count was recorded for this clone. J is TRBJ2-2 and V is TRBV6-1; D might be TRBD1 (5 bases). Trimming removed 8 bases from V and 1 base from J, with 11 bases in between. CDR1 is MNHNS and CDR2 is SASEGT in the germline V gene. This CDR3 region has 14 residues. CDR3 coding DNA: TGTGCCAGCGGGCGGACACAGAACACCGGGGAGCTGTTTTTT. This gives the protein CASGRTQNTGELFF.

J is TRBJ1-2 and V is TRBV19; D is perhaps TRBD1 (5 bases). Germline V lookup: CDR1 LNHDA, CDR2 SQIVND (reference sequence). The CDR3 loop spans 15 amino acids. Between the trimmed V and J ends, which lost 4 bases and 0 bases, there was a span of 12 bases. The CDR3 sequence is CASSTPSTANYGYTF. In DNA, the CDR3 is TGTGCCAGTAGTACCCCCTCGACAGCTAACTATGGCTACACCTTC.

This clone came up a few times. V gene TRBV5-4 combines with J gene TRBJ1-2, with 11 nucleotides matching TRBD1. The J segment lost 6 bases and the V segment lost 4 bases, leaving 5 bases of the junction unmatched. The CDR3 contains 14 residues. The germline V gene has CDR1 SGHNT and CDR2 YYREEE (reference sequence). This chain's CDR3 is CASSGTDRGHGYTF. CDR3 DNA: TGTGCCAGCAGCGGCACGGACAGGGGGCATGGCTACACCTTC. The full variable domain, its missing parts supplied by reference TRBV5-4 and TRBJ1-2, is ETGVTQSPTHLIKTRGQQVTLRCSSQSGHNTVSWYQQALGQGPQFIFQYYREEENGRGNFPPRFSGLQFPNYSSELNVNALELDDSALYLCASSGTDRGHGYTFGSGTRLTVV.

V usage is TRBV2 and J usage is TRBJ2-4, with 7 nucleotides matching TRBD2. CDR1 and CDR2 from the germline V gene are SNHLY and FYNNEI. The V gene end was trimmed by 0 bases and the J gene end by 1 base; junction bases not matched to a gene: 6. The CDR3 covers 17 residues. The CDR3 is CASSEALKGGAKNIQYF. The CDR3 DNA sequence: TGTGCCAGCAGTGAAGCTCTGAAGGGAGGGGCCAAAAACATTCAGTACTTC. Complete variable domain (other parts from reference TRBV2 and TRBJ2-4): EPEVTQTPSHQVTQMGQEVILRCVPISNHLYFYWYRQILGQKVEFLVSFYNNEISEKSEIFDDQFSVERPDGSNFTLKIRSTKLEDSAMYFCASSEALKGGAKNIQYFGAGTRLSVL.